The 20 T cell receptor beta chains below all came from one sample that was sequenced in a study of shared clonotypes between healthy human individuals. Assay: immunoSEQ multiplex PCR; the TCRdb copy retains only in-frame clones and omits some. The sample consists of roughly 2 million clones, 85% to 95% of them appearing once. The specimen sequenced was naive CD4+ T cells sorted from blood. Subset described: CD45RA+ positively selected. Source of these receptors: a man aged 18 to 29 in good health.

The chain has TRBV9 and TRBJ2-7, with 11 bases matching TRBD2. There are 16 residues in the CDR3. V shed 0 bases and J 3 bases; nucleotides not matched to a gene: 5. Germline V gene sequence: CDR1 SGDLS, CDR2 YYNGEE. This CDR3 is CASSVGATSGNYEQYF. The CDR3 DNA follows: TGTGCCAGCAGCGTAGGTGCGACTAGCGGGAACTACGAGCAGTACTTC.

CDR3: CASRGDRLYGYTF. The CDR3 DNA reads as TGTGCCAGCAGGGGGGACAGGCTCTATGGCTACACCTTC. The rearrangement links TRBV5-8 to TRBJ1-2; 8 positions match TRBD1. V shed 5 bases, J shed 4 bases, and the junction held 4 bases outside the gene matches. The germline CDR1 and CDR2 sequences are SGHTS and YDEGEE. The CDR3 has 13 amino acids. The full variable domain, completed using reference TRBV5-8 and TRBJ1-2, is EAGVTQSPTHLIKTRGQQATLRCSPISGHTSVYWYQQALGLGLQFLLWYDEGEERNRGNFPPRFSGRQFPNYSSELNVNALELEDSALYLCASRGDRLYGYTFGSGTRLTVV.

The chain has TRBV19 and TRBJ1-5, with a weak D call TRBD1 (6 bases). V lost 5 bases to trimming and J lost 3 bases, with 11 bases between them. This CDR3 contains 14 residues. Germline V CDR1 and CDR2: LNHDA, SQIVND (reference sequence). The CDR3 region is CASSGGANNQPQHF. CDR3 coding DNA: TGTGCCAGTAGTGGGGGGGCTAACAATCAGCCCCAGCATTTT.

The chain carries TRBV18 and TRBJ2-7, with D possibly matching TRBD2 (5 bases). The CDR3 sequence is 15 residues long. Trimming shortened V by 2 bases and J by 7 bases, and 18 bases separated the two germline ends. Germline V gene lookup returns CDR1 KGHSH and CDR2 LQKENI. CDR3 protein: CASSPGRAEIGEQYF. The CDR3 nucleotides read TGTGCCAGCTCACCAGGGAGAGCGGAGATAGGGGAGCAGTACTTC. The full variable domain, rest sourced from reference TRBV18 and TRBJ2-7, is NAGVMQNPRHLVRRRGQEARLRCSPMKGHSHVYWYRQLPEEGLKFMVYLQKENIIDESGMPKERFSAEFPKEGPSILRIQQVVRGDSAAYFCASSPGRAEIGEQYFGPGTRLTVT.

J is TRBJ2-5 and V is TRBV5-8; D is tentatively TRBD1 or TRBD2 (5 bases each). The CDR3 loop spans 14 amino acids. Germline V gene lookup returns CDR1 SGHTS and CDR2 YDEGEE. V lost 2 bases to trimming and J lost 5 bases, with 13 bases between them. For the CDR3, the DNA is TGTGCCAGCAGCTTCCGGGACCGCGGGGAGACCCAGTACTTC. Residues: CASSFRDRGETQYF.

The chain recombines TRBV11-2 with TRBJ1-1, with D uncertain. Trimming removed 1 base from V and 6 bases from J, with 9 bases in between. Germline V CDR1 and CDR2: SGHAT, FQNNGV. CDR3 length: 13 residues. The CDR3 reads CASSLVAAAEAFF. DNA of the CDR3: TGTGCCAGCAGCTTAGTAGCGGCAGCTGAAGCTTTCTTT.

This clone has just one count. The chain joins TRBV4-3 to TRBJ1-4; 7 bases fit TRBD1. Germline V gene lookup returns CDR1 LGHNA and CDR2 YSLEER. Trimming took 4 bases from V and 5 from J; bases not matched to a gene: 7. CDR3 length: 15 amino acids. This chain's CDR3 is CASSLLAGGNEKLFF. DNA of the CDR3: TGCGCCAGCAGCCTTTTGGCAGGGGGAAATGAAAAACTGTTTTTT.

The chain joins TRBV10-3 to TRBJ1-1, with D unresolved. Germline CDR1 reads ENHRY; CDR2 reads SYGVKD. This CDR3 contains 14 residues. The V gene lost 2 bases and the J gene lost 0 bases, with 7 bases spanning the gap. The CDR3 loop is CAISEEAVNTEAFF. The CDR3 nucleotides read TGTGCCATCAGTGAGGAAGCAGTGAACACTGAAGCTTTCTTT.

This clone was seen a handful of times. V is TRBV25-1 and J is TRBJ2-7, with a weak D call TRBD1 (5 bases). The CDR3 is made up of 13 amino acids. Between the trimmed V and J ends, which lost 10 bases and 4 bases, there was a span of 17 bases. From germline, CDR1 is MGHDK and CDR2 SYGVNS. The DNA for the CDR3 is TGTGCCACCTCCCGGGCAGGGATTTACGAGCAGTACTTC. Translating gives CATSRAGIYEQYF.

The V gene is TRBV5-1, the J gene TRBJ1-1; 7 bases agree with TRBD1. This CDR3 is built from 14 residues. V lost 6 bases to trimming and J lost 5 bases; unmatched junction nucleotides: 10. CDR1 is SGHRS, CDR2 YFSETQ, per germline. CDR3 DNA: TGCGCCAGCACCTCCGGGACAGCGAGGACTGAAGCTTTCTTT. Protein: CASTSGTARTEAFF. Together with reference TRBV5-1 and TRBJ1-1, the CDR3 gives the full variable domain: KAGVTQTPRYLIKTRGQQVTLSCSPISGHRSVSWYQQTPGQGLQFLFEYFSETQRNKGNFPGRFSGRQFSNSRSEMNVSTLELGDSALYLCASTSGTARTEAFFGQGTRLTVV.

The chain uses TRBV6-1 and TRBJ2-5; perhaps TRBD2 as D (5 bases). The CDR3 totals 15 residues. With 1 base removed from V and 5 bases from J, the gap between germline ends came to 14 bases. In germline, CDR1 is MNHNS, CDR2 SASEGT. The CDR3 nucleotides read TGTGCCAGCAGTGAAGTCGCGGGCCTCGGGGAGACCCAGTACTTC. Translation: CASSEVAGLGETQYF.

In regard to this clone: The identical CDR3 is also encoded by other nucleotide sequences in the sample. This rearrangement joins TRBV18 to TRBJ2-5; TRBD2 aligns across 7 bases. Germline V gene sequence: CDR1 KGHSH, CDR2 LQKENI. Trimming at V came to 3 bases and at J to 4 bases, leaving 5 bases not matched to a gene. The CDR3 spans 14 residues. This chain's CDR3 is CASSPPSGGETQYF. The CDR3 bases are TGTGCCAGCTCACCTCCGTCGGGGGGAGAGACCCAGTACTTC.

This CDR3 reads CASSPQGAGGYGYTF. CDR3 DNA sequence: TGTGCCAGCAGCCCCCAGGGGGCTGGTGGCTATGGCTACACCTTC. The chain combines TRBV4-2 with TRBJ1-2; 8 bases agree with TRBD1. Germline V gene lookup returns CDR1 LGHNA and CDR2 YNFKEQ. This CDR3 spans 15 amino acids. The V gene end was trimmed by 4 bases and the J gene end by 4 bases; junction bases not matched to a gene: 8.

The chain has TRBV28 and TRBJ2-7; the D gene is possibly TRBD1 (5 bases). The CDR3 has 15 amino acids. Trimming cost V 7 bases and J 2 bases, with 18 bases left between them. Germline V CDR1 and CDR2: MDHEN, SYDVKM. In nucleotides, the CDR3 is TGTGCCAGCAAGGGGTCAGGTCCCCCCCCCTACGAGCAGTACTTC. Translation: CASKGSGPPPYEQYF.

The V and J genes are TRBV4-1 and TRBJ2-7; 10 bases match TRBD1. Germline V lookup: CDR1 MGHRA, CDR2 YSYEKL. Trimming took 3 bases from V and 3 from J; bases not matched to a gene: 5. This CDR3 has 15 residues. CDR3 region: CASSHGQGEGYEQYF. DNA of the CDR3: TGCGCCAGCAGCCACGGACAGGGGGAAGGCTACGAGCAGTACTTC.

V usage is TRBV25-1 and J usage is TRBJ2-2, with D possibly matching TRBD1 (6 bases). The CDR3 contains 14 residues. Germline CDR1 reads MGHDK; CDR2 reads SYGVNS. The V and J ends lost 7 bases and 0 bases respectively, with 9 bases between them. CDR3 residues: CASIGQSNTGELFF. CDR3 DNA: TGTGCCAGCATTGGACAGTCGAACACCGGGGAGCTGTTTTTT.

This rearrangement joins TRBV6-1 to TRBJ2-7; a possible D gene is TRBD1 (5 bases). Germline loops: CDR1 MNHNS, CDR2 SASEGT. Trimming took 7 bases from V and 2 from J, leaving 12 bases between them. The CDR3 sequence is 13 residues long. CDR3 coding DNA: TGTGCCAGCAAGGGGAACCCCACCTACGAGCAGTACTTC. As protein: CASKGNPTYEQYF.

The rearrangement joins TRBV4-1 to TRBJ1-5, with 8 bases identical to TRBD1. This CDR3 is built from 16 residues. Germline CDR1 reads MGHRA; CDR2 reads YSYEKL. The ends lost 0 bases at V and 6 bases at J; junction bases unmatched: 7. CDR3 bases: TGCGCCAGCAGCCAAGACCGGGACAGGAGGAGTCAGCCCCAGCATTTT. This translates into CASSQDRDRRSQPQHF.

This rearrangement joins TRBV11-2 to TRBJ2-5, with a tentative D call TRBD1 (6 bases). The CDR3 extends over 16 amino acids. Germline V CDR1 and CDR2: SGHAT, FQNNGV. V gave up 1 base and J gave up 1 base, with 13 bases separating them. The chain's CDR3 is CASSLVSGVFQETQYF. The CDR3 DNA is TGTGCCAGCAGCTTAGTATCAGGGGTATTCCAAGAGACCCAGTACTTC. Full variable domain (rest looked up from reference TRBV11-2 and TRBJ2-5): EAGVAQSPRYKIIEKRQSVAFWCNPISGHATLYWYQQILGQGPKLLIQFQNNGVVDDSQLPKDRFSAERLKGVDSTLKIQPAKLEDSAVYLCASSLVSGVFQETQYFGPGTRLLVL.

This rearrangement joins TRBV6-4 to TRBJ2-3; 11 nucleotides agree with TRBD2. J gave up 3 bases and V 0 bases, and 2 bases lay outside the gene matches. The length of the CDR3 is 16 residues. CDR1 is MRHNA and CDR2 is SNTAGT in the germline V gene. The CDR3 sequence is CASSDSGTSGTDTQYF. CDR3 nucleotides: TGTGCCAGCAGTGACTCCGGGACTAGCGGTACAGATACGCAGTATTTT.